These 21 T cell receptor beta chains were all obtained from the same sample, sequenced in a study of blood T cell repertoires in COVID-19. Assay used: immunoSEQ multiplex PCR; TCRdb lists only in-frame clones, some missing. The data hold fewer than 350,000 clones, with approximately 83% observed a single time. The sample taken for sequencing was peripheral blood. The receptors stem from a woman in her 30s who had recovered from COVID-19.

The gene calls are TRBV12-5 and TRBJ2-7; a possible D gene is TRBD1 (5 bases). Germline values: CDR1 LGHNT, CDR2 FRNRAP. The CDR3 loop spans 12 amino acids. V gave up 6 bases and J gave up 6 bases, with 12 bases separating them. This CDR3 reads CASGPGQIEQYF. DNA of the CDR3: TGTGCTAGTGGCCCCGGACAAATCGAGCAGTACTTC. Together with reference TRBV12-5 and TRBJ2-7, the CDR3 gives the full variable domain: DARVTQTPRHKVTEMGQEVTMRCQPILGHNTVFWYRQTMMQGLELLAYFRNRAPLDDSGMPKDRFSAEMPDATLATLKIQPSEPRDSAVYFCASGPGQIEQYFGPGTRLTVT.

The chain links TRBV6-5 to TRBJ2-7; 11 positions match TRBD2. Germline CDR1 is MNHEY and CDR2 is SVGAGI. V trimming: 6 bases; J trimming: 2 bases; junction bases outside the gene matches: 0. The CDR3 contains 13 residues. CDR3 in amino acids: CASRGLAAYEQYF. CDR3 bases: TGTGCCAGCAGGGGACTAGCGGCCTACGAGCAGTACTTC.

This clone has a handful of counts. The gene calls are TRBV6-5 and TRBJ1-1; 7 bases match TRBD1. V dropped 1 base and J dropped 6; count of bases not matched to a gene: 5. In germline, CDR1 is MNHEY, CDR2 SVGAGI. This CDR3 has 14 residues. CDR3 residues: CASSYYPGQAEAFF. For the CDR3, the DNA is TGTGCCAGCAGTTACTACCCCGGACAGGCTGAAGCTTTCTTT.

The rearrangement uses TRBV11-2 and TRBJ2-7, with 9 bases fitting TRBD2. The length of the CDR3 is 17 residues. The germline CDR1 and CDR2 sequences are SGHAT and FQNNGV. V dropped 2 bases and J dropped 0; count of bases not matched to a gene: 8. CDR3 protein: CASSLIRGGVDSYEQYF. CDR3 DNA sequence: TGTGCCAGCAGCTTAATACGCGGGGGGGTAGACTCCTACGAGCAGTACTTC.

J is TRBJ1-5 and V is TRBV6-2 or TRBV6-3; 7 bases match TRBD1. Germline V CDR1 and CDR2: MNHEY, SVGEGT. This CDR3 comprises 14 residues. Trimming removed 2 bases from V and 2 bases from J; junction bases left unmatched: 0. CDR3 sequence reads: CASSYGQGNQPQHF. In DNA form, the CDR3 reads TGTGCCAGCAGTTACGGACAGGGCAATCAGCCCCAGCATTTT.

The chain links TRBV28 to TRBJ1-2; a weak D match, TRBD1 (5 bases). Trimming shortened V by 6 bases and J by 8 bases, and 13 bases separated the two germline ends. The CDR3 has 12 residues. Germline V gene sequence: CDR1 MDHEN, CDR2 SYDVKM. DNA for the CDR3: TGTGCCAGCAGCCCGCAGGGTGACGGCTACACCTTC. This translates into CASSPQGDGYTF.

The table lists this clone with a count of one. The CDR3 DNA sequence: TGTGCCAGCACCCTGGGACAGGGGCTAGGGACGCAGTATTTT. Protein sequence: CASTLGQGLGTQYF. The chain has TRBV28 and TRBJ2-3; 10 bases are shared with TRBD1. Germline lookup yields CDR1 MDHEN and CDR2 SYDVKM. V shed 7 bases and J 9 bases; nucleotides not matched to a gene: 10. The CDR3 extends over 14 amino acids. Together with reference TRBV28 and TRBJ2-3, the CDR3 gives the full variable domain: DVKVTQSSRYLVKRTGEKVFLECVQDMDHENMFWYRQDPGLGLRLIYFSYDVKMKEKGDIPEGYSVSREKKERFSLILESASTNQTSMYLCASTLGQGLGTQYFGPGTRLTVL.

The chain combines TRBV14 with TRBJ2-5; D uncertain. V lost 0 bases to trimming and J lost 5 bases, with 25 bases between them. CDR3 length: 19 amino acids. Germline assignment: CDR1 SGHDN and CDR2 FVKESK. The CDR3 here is CASSQDTPVLAGLEETQYF. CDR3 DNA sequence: TGTGCCAGCAGCCAAGATACCCCCGTCCTTGCAGGCCTCGAGGAGACCCAGTACTTC.

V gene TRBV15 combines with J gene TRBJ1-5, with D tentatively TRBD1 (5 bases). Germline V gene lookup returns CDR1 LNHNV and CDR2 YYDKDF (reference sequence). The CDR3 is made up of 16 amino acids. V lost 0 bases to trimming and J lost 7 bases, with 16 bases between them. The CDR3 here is CATSRDKPQGGQPQHF. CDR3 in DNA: TGTGCCACCAGCAGAGATAAGCCTCAGGGAGGGCAGCCCCAGCATTTT.

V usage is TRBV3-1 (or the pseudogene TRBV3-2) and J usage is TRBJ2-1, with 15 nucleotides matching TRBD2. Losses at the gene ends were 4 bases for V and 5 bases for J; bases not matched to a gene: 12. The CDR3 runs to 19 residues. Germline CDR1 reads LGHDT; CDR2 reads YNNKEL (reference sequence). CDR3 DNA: TGTGCCAGCAGCCCGTGGACTAGCGGGGGGGCGGTGTTCAACAATGAGCAGTTCTTC. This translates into CASSPWTSGGAVFNNEQFF.

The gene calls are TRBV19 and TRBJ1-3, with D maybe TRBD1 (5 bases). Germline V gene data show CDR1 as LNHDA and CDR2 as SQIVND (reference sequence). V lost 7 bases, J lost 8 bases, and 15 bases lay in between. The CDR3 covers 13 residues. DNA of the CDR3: TGTGCCAGTACCCTCGGGACTTACGACACCATATATTTT. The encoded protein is CASTLGTYDTIYF.

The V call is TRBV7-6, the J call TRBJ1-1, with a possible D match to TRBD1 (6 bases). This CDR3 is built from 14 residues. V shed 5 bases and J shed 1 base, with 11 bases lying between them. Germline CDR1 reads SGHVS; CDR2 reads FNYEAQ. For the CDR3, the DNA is TGTGCCAGCAGCGCTAACAGGGCGAACACTGAAGCTTTCTTT. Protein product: CASSANRANTEAFF.

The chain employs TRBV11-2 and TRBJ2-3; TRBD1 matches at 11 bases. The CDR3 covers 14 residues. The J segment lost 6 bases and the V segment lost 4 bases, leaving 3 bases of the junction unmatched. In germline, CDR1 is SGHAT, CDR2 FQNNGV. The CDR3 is CASSWTGGLDTQYF. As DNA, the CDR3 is TGTGCCAGCAGCTGGACAGGGGGCTTGGATACGCAGTATTTT.

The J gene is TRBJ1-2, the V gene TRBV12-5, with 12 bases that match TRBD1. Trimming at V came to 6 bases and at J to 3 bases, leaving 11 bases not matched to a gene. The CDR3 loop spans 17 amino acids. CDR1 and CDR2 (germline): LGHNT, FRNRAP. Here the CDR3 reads CASGTGTGGDSYYGYTF. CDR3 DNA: TGTGCTAGTGGAACCGGGACAGGGGGCGACTCCTACTATGGCTACACCTTC.

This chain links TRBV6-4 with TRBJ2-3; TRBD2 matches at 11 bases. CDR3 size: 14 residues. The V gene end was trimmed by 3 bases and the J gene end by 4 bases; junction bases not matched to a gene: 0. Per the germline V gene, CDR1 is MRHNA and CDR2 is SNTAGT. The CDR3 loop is CASSEGLAADTQYF. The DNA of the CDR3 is TGTGCCAGCAGTGAGGGACTAGCGGCAGATACGCAGTATTTT.

CDR3 DNA: TGTGCCAGCACCTCAGGGTGGGGTCCCTACGAGCAGTACTTC. Protein: CASTSGWGPYEQYF. This chain connects TRBV28 to TRBJ2-7; D may be TRBD1 (5 bases). Germline CDR1 is MDHEN and CDR2 is SYDVKM. Trimming took off 7 bases at V and 2 bases at J, with 15 bases between the two ends. This CDR3 has 14 residues.

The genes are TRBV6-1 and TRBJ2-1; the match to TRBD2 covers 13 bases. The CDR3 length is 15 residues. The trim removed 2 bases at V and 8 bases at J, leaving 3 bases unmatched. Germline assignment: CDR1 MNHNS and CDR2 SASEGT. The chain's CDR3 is CASSEQLAGGDEQFF. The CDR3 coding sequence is TGTGCCAGCAGTGAACAACTAGCGGGAGGGGATGAGCAGTTCTTC.

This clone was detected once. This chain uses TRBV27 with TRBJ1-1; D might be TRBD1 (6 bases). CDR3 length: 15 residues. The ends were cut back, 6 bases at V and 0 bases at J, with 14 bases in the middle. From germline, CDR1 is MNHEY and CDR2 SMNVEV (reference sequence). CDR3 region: CASRRTQGMNTEAFF. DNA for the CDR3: TGTGCCAGCAGGCGAACACAGGGCATGAACACTGAAGCTTTCTTT.

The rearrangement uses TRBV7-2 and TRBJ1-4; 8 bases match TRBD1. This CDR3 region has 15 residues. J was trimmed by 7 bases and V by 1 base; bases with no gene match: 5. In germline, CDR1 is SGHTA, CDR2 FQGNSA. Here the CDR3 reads CASSLGTGYGEKLFF. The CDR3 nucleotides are TGTGCCAGCAGCTTAGGGACAGGGTATGGTGAAAAACTGTTTTTT. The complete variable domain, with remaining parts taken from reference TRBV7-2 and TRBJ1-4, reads GAGVSQSPSNKVTEKGKDVELRCDPISGHTALYWYRQSLGQGLEFLIYFQGNSAPDKSGLPSDRFSAERTGGSVSTLTIQRTQQEDSAVYLCASSLGTGYGEKLFFGSGTQLSVL.

For the CDR3, the DNA is TGTGCCAGCAGCCAAACTAGCGGGGGGAACACCGGGGAGCTGTTTTTT. As protein: CASSQTSGGNTGELFF. The rearrangement links TRBV3-1 (or the pseudogene TRBV3-2) to TRBJ2-2; 11 bases match TRBD2. Germline V gene sequence: CDR1 LGHDT, CDR2 YNNKEL (reference sequence). Trimming at V came to 2 bases and at J to 1 base, leaving 0 bases not matched to a gene. The CDR3 is made up of 16 amino acids.

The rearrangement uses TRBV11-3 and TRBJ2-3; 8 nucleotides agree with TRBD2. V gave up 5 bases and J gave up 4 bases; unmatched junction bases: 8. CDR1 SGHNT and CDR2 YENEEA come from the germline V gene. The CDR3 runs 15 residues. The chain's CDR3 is CASSPGPGGADTQYF. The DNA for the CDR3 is TGTGCCAGCAGCCCCGGCCCCGGGGGGGCAGATACGCAGTATTTT.